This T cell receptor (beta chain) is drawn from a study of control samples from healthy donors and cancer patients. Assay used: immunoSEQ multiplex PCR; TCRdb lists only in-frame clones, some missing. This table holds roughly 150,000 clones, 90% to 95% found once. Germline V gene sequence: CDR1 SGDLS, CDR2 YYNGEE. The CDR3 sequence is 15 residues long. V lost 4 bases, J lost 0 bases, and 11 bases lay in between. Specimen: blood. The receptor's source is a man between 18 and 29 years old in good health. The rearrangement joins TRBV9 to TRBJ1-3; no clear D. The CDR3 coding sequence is TGTGCCAGCAGCCCAGAGGATTACTCTGGAAACACCATATATTTT. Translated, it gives CASSPEDYSGNTIYF. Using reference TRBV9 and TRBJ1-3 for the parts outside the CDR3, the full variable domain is DSGVTQTPKHLITATGQRVTLRCSPRSGDLSVYWYQQSLDQGLQFLIQYYNGEERAKGNILERFSAQQFPDLHSELNLSSLELGDSALYFCASSPEDYSGNTIYFGEGSWLTVV.